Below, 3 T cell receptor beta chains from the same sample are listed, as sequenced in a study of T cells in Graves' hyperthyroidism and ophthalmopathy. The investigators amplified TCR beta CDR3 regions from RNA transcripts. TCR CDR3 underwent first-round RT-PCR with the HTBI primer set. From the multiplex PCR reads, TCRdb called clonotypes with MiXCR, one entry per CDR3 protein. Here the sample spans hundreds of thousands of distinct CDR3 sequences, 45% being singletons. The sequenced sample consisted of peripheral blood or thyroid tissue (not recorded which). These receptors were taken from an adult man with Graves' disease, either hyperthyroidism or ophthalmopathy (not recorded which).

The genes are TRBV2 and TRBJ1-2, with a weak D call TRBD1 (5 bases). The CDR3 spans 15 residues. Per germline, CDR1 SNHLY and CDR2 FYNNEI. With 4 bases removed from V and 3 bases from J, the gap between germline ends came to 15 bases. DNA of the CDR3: TGTGCCAGCAGTGCCATTACAGGAAGGGACTATGGCTACACCTTC. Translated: CASSAITGRDYGYTF.

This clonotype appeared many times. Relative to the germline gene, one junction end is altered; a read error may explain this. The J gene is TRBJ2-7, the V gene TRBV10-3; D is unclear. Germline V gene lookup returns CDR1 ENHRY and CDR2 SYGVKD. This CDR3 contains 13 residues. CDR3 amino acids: CASSVSSSYEQYF. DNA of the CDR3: TGTGCCAGCAGTGTTAGTTCTTCCTACGAGCAGTACTTC.

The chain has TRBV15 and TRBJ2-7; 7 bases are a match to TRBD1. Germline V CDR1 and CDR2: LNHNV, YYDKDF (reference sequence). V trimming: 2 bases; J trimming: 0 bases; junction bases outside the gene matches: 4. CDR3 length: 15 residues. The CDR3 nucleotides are TGTGCCACCAGCAGACGACGGGACAGCTCCTACGAGCAGTACTTC. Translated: CATSRRRDSSYEQYF.